This is a list of T cell receptor beta chains from one sample in a study of T-cell reconstitution after alpha-beta-depleted transplantation in children. TCRdb re-analysed the PCR reads in MiXCR, keeping a single row per CDR3 protein. The table lists fewer than 150,000 distinct CDR3 sequences, about 9.5% of them singletons. This specimen was PBMCs, mostly from graft donor cells, taken 180 days after TCRalphabeta/CD19-depleted stem cell transplant. These receptors all stem from a girl in the first two years of life who had a stem cell transplant for combined immunodeficiency, so the T cells may come from the graft donor. Both conserved end residues are part of each CDR3. D genes are given only for firm matches. The size field is filled for only some rows; it gives once, few, many or a size class.

j_gene	abundance	d_gene	v_gene	CDR3aa	CDR3nt
TRBJ2-1	many	-	TRBV12-3/TRBV12-4	CASSLETGGVQFF	TGTGCCAGCAGTCTAGAGACCGGGGGAGTTCAGTTCTTC
TRBJ2-7	-	TRBD1	TRBV27	CASSLGGTGGEQYF	TGTGCCAGCAGTTTAGGCGGGACAGGAGGGGAGCAGTACTTC
TRBJ1-5	many	-	TRBV27	CASRGTTGNQPQHF	TGTGCCAGCAGAGGGACGACGGGCAATCAGCCCCAGCATTTT
TRBJ1-6	-	-	TRBV29-1	CSPKQNSPLHF	TGCAGCCCCAAGCAGAATTCACCCCTCCACTTT
TRBJ2-7	-	-	TRBV7-8	CASSLDHLDHWYF	TGTGCCAGCAGCTTAGACCACCTAGACCATTGGTACTTC
TRBJ1-2	few	TRBD1	TRBV18	CASSPIAGGGNYGYTF	TGTGCCAGCTCACCCATCGCAGGGGGCGGTAACTATGGCTACACCTTC
TRBJ2-3	-	TRBD1	TRBV10-3	CAISDGQVGDTQYF	TGTGCCATCAGTGATGGACAGGTAGGAGATACGCAGTATTTT
TRBJ2-1	few	TRBD1	TRBV30	CAWRAGGEQFF	TGTGCCTGGAGGGCAGGGGGTGAGCAGTTCTTC
TRBJ2-7	many	-	TRBV20-1	CSAFTGSSYEQYF	TGCAGTGCTTTCACAGGGAGCTCCTACGAGCAGTACTTC
TRBJ2-3	few	TRBD2	TRBV4-1	CASSQDFTSGRGVVSSTDTQYF	TGCGCCAGCAGCCAAGATTTTACTAGCGGGAGAGGAGTGGTCTCTAGCACAGATACGCAGTATTTT
TRBJ2-2	-	TRBD2	TRBV6-1	CASRSRTSGRNYTGELFF	TGTGCCAGCAGAAGCCGGACTAGCGGGAGGAACTACACCGGGGAGCTGTTTTTT
TRBJ2-7	many	-	TRBV10-3	CAISGGGTYEQYF	TGTGCCATCAGTGGTGGCGGGACCTACGAGCAGTACTTC
TRBJ2-2	few	TRBD1	TRBV10-3	CAISPGQGATGELFF	TGTGCCATCAGCCCGGGACAGGGGGCGACCGGGGAGCTGTTTTTT
TRBJ2-1	few	-	TRBV6-2/TRBV6-3	CASSYWGQGALAGGPGYNEQFF	TGTGCCAGCAGTTACTGGGGACAGGGGGCACTAGCGGGAGGGCCCGGGTACAATGAGCAGTTCTTC